This entry describes one TCR beta chain. The record originates from a study of blood T cells in healthy people across ages. CDR1 SGHRS and CDR2 YFSETQ come from the germline V gene. V lost 3 bases, J lost 4 bases, and 10 bases stayed unmatched. There are 16 residues in the CDR3. Primed by a sample-barcoded 5' primer and a J-beta primer mix, a second PCR proceeded for 7 to 11 cycles. TCRdb redid the calling of the 5' RACE reads with MiXCR, one entry per CDR3 protein. The table records about 970,000 distinct CDR3 sequences, roughly half of them present only once. The source is a woman aged 60 to 75 in good health. V and J are TRBV5-1 and TRBJ2-4; 7 bases are shared with TRBD1. Sequenced sample: blood. The DNA for the CDR3 is TGCGCCAGCAGCTCGGGCACTGACAGGGTAAAAAACATTCAGTACTTC. Translated: CASSSGTDRVKNIQYF.